This TCR beta chain emerged from a study of T cells in Graves' hyperthyroidism and ophthalmopathy. Turning to this clonotype: The antigen remains unidentified.

Study-level points and caveats: Among thyroid clonotypes expanded above 0.001, most also appeared in blood.

Patients aged 18 to 65 had newly diagnosed hyperthyroidism lasting under 2 months. Blood dates from first hyperthyroidism diagnosis, before any ophthalmopathy symptoms. The CDR3 contains 16 residues. The ends lost 4 bases at V and 4 bases at J; junction bases unmatched: 9. Germline values: CDR1 KGHDR, CDR2 SFDVKD. RNA transcripts were the template for amplifying TCR beta CDR3 regions. When the TCR CDR3 underwent first-round RT-PCR, the HTBI primer set was used. TCRdb itself ran the multiplex PCR reads through MiXCR, one entry per CDR3 protein. The sample contains 270,000 or so distinct CDR3 sequences, roughly 15% of which appear only once.

The sequence was collected from a woman between 45 and 60 years old with Graves' hyperthyroidism that later progressed to Graves' ophthalmopathy. The J gene is TRBJ2-1, the V gene TRBV24-1; 7 nucleotides agree with TRBD1. The sequencing sample was made of blood. The CDR3 nucleotides read TGTGCCACCAGTGACCCCGGGACAGCAAATTACAATGAGCAGTTCTTC. Protein product: CATSDPGTANYNEQFF.